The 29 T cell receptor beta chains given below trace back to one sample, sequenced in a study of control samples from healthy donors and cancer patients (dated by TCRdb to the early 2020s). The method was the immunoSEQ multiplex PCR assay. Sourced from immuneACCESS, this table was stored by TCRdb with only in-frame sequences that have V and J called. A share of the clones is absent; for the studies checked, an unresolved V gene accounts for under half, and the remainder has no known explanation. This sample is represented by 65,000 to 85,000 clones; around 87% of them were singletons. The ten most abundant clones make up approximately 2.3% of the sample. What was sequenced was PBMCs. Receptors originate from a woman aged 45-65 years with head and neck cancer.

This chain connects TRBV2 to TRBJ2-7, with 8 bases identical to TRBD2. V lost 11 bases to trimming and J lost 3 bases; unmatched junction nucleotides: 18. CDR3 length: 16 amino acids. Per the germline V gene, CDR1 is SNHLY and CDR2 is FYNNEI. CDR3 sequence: CARRDATGGLDYEQYF. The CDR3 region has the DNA TGTGCCCGCCGGGACGCGACGGGGGGGCTGGACTACGAGCAGTACTTC.

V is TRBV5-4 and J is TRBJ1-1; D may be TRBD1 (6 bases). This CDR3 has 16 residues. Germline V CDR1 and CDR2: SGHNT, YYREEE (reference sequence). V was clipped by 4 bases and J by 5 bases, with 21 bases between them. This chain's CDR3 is CASSPKPQGQGTEAFF. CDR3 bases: TGTGCCAGCAGCCCAAAACCACAGGGTCAGGGTACTGAAGCTTTCTTT. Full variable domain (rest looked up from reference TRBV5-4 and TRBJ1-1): ETGVTQSPTHLIKTRGQQVTLRCSSQSGHNTVSWYQQALGQGPQFIFQYYREEENGRGNFPPRFSGLQFPNYSSELNVNALELDDSALYLCASSPKPQGQGTEAFFGQGTRLTVV.

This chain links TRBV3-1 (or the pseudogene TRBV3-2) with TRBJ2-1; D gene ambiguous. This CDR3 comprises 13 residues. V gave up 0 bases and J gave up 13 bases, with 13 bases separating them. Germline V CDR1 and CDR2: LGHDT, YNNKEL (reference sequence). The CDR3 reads CASSQDRLPNQFF. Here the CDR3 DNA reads TGTGCCAGCAGCCAAGACCGACTTCCAAACCAGTTCTTC.

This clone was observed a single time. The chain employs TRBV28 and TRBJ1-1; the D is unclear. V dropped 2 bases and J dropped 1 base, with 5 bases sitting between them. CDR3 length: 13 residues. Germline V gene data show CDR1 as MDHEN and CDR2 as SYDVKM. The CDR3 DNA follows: TGTGCCAGCAGTTTACTACAGAACACTGAAGCTTTCTTT. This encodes CASSLLQNTEAFF.

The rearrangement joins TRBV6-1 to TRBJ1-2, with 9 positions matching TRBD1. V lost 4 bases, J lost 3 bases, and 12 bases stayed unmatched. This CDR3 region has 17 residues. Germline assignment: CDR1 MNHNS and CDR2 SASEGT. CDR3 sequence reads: CASSALQGAAADYGYTF. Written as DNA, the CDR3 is TGTGCCAGCAGTGCCCTACAGGGGGCGGCGGCGGACTATGGCTACACCTTC.

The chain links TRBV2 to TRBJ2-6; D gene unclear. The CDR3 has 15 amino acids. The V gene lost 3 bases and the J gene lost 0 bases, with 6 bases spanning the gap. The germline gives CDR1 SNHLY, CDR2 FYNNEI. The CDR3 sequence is CASSDWSSGANVLTF. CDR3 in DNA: TGTGCCAGCAGTGATTGGAGCTCTGGGGCCAACGTCCTGACTTTC.

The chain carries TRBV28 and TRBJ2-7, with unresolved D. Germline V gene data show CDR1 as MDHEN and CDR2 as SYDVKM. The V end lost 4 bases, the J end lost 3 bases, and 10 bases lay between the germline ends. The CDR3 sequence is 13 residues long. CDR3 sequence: CASSSFRRYEQYF. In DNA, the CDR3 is TGTGCCAGCAGTTCCTTTCGGCGCTACGAGCAGTACTTC.

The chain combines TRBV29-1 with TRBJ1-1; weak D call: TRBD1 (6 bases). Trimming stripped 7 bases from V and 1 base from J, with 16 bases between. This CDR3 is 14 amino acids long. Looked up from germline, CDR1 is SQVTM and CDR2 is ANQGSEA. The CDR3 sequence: CSGIRGLSNTEAFF. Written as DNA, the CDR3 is TGCAGCGGTATCAGGGGTCTATCGAACACTGAAGCTTTCTTT.

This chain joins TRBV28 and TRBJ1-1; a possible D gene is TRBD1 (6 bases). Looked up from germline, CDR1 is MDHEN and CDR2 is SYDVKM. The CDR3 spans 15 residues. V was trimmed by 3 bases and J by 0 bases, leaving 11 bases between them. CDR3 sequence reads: CASSFTTGLNTEAFF. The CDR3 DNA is TGTGCCAGCAGTTTTACCACAGGGTTGAACACTGAAGCTTTCTTT.

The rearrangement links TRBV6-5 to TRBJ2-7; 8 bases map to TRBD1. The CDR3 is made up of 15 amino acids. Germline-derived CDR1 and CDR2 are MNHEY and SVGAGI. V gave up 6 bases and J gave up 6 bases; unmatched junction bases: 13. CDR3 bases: TGTGCCAGCAGACCAGGTGGCAGGGGGCAGGTCGAGCAGTACTTC. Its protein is CASRPGGRGQVEQYF.

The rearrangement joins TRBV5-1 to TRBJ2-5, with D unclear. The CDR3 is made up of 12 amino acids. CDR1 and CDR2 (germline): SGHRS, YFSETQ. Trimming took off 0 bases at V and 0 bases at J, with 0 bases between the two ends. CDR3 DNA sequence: TGCGCCAGCAGCTTGGACCAAGAGACCCAGTACTTC. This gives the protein CASSLDQETQYF. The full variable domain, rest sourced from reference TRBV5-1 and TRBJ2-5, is KAGVTQTPRYLIKTRGQQVTLSCSPISGHRSVSWYQQTPGQGLQFLFEYFSETQRNKGNFPGRFSGRQFSNSRSEMNVSTLELGDSALYLCASSLDQETQYFGPGTRLLVL.

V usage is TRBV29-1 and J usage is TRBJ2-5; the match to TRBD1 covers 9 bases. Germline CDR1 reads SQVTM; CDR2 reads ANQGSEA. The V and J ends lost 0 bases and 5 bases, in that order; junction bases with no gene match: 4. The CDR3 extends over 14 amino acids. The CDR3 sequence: CSVEDPGQGETQYF. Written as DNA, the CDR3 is TGCAGCGTTGAAGATCCCGGACAGGGGGAGACCCAGTACTTC.

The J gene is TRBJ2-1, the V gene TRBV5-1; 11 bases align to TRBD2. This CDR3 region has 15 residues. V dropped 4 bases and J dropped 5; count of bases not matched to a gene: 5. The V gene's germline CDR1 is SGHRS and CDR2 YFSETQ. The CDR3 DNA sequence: TGCGCCAGCAGCCCCGGGACTAGCGGACACAATGAGCAGTTCTTC. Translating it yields CASSPGTSGHNEQFF.

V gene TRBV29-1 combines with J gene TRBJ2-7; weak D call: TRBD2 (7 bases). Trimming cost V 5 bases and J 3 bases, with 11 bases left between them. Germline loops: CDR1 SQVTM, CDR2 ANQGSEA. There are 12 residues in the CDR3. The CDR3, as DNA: TGCAGCGTTAACAGGGAGGGCTACGAGCAGTACTTC. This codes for CSVNREGYEQYF.

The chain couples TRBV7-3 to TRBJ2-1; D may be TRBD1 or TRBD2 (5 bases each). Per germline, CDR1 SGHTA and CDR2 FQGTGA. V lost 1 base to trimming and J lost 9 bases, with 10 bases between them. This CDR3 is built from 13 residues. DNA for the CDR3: TGTGCCAGCAGCTTAATTTCCGGGGCTGAGCAGTTCTTC. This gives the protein CASSLISGAEQFF.

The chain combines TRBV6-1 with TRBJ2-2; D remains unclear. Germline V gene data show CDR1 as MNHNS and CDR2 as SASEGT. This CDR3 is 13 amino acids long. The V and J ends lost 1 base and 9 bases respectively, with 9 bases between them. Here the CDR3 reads CASSEVLLRELFF. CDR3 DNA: TGTGCCAGCAGTGAAGTCTTATTGCGGGAGCTGTTTTTT.

The CDR3 here is CASSEKNTEAFF. The DNA for the CDR3 is TGTGCCAGCAGTGAGAAGAACACTGAAGCTTTCTTT. The chain links TRBV2 to TRBJ1-1; D is uncertain. Trimming took off 3 bases at V and 1 base at J, with 3 bases between the two ends. CDR3 length: 12 amino acids. CDR1 SNHLY and CDR2 FYNNEI come from the germline V gene. Full variable domain (remainder filled in from reference TRBV2 and TRBJ1-1): EPEVTQTPSHQVTQMGQEVILRCVPISNHLYFYWYRQILGQKVEFLVSFYNNEISEKSEIFDDQFSVERPDGSNFTLKIRSTKLEDSAMYFCASSEKNTEAFFGQGTRLTVV.

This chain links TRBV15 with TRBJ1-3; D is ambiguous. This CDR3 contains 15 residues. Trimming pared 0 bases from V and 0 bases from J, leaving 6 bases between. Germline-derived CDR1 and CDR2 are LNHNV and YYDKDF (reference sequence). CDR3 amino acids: CATSRDRTSGNTIYF. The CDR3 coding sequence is TGTGCCACCAGCAGAGATCGTACCTCTGGAAACACCATATATTTT.

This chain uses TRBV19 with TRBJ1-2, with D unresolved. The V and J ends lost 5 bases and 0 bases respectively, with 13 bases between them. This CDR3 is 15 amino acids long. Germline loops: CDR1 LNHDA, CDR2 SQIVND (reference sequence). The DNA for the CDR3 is TGTGCCAGTAGTCCGTTCTCGCTCGCTAACTATGGCTACACCTTC. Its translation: CASSPFSLANYGYTF. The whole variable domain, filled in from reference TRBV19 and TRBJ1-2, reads DGGITQSPKYLFRKEGQNVTLSCEQNLNHDAMYWYRQDPGQGLRLIYYSQIVNDFQKGDIAEGYSVSREKKESFPLTVTSAQKNPTAFYLCASSPFSLANYGYTFGSGTRLTVV.

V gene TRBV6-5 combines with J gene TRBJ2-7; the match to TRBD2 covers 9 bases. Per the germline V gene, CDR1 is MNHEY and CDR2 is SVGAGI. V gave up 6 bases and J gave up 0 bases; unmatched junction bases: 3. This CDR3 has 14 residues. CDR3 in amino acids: CASRAGGSSYEQYF. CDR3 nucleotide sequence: TGTGCCAGCAGGGCGGGGGGGTCCTCCTACGAGCAGTACTTC.

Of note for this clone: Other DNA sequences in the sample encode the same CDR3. This CDR3 reads CASSDRDTGELFF. CDR3 DNA sequence: TGTGCCAGCAGTGACCGGGACACCGGGGAGCTGTTTTTT. The chain is built from TRBV6-4 and TRBJ2-2; D gene ambiguous. Trimming took off 2 bases at V and 3 bases at J, with 4 bases between the two ends. CDR1 is MRHNA and CDR2 is SNTAGT in the germline V gene. The CDR3 sequence is 13 residues long.

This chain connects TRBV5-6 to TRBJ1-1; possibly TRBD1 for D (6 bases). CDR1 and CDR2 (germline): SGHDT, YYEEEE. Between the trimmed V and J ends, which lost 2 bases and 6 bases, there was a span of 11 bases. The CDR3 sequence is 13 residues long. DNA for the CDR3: TGTGCCAGCAGCTTTGGGGGGGCCCCTGAAGCTTTCTTT. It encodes CASSFGGAPEAFF. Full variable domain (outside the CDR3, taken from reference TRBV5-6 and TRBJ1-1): DAGVTQSPTHLIKTRGQQVTLRCSPKSGHDTVSWYQQALGQGPQFIFQYYEEEERQRGNFPDRFSGHQFPNYSSELNVNALLLGDSALYLCASSFGGAPEAFFGQGTRLTVV.

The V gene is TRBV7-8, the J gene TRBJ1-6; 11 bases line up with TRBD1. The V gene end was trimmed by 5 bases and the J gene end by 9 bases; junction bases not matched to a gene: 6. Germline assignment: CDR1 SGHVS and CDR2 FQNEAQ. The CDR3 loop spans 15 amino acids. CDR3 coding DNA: TGTGCCAGCAGCAACCGGACAGGGGGCACTTCACCCCTCCACTTT. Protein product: CASSNRTGGTSPLHF.

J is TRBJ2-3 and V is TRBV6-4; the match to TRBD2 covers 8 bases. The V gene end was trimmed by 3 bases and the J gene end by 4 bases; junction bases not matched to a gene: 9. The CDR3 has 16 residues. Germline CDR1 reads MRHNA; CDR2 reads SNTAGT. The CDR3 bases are TGTGCCAGCAGTGAAAGGGGAACTAGCGGTTCAGATACGCAGTATTTT. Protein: CASSERGTSGSDTQYF.

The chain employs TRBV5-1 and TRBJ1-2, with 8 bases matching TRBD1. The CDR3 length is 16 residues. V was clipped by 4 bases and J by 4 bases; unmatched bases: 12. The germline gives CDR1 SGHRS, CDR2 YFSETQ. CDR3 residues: CASSPLMGQAGYGYTF. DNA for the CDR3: TGCGCCAGCAGCCCCCTTATGGGACAGGCCGGCTATGGCTACACCTTC.

The CDR3 loop reads CASSLAGTYEQYF. In nucleotides, the CDR3 is TGTGCCAGCAGCTTAGCGGGGACCTACGAGCAGTACTTC. This chain joins TRBV7-8 and TRBJ2-7; no clear D. CDR3 length equals 13 residues. Trimming removed 0 bases from V and 2 bases from J, with 5 bases in between. Germline assignment: CDR1 SGHVS and CDR2 FQNEAQ.

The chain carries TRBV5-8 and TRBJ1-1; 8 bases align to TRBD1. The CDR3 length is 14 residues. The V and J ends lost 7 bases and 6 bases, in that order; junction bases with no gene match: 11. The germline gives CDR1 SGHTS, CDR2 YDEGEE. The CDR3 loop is CASGPGGVIAEAFF. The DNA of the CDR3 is TGTGCCAGCGGCCCAGGGGGCGTTATCGCTGAAGCTTTCTTT.

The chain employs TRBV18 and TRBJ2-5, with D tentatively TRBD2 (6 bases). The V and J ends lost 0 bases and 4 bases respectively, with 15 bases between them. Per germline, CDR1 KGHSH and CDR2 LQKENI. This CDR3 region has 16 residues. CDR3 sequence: CASSPPYSPGGETQYF. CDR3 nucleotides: TGTGCCAGCTCACCACCGTACAGTCCCGGGGGAGAGACCCAGTACTTC.

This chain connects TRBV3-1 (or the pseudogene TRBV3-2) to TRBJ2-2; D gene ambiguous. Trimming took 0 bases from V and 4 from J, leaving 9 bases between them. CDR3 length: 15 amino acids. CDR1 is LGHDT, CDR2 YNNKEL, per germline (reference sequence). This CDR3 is CASSQDTGITGELFF. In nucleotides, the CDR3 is TGTGCCAGCAGCCAAGATACCGGAATCACCGGGGAGCTGTTTTTT.